The source of this T cell receptor beta chain is a study of T cells in Graves' hyperthyroidism and ophthalmopathy. The TCR beta CDR3 regions underwent amplification using RNA transcripts as the source. TCR CDR3 underwent first-round RT-PCR with the HTBI primer set. One entry per CDR3 protein, called by TCRdb with MiXCR from the multiplex PCR reads. Among about 500,000 distinct CDR3 sequences listed, about 16% were seen once. The CDR3 is made up of 19 amino acids. In germline, CDR1 is MDHEN, CDR2 SYDVKM. This clonotype has a count of ten or more. At one boundary the junction diverges from the germline segment, which might be a read error.

Sequenced: blood. This chain joins TRBV28 and TRBJ2-4; weak D call: TRBD1 (6 bases). The origin of this receptor is a young woman with Graves' ophthalmopathy. The CDR3 sequence is CASSPTWTAQRGGKSIQYF. The CDR3 nucleotides read TGTGCCAGCAGTCCCACCTGGACAGCTCAACGCGGTGGCAAAAGCATTCAGTACTTC.